Each of the 3 T cell receptor beta chains below was sequenced from the same sample in a study of T cells in Graves' hyperthyroidism and ophthalmopathy (dated by TCRdb to between 2018 and 2021). The method was multiplex PCR. The sequencing machine was an Illumina HiSeq 2000. Amplification of TCR beta CDR3 regions was carried out from RNA transcripts. For the first round of RT-PCR on the TCR CDR3, the HTBI primer set was used together with the Qiagen OneStep RT-PCR kit. Clones were called with MiXCR by TCRdb after fastp trimmed the public reads at Q25, and only in-frame beta chains were retained. Rows matching on CDR3 protein sequence are summarized as one entry with the most common DNA and genes. The table for this sample lists 300,000 to 500,000 distinct CDR3 sequences; more than 12% of them were counted only once. The leading ten clones occupy around 28% of the sample. The specimen sequenced was blood. These receptors all stem from a man over 45 with Graves' ophthalmopathy.

This sequence joins TRBV5-6 and TRBJ2-7; possible D gene TRBD1, 6 bases. V gave up 6 bases and J gave up 1 base, with 14 bases separating them. Per the germline V gene, CDR1 is SGHDT and CDR2 is YYEEEE. The CDR3 is 14 residues long. CDR3 sequence: CASTFYRVSYEQYF. In DNA, the CDR3 is TGTGCCAGCACCTTTTACAGGGTGTCCTACGAGCAGTACTTC.

The sample holds a few counts of this clonotype. This chain uses TRBV2 with TRBJ2-3, with D perhaps TRBD2 (7 bases). This CDR3 spans 15 amino acids. The V end lost 8 bases, the J end lost 0 bases, and 15 bases lay between the germline ends. The germline V gene has CDR1 SNHLY and CDR2 FYNNEI. This CDR3 is CASGGASASTDTQYF. As DNA, the CDR3 is TGTGCCAGCGGGGGGGCAAGCGCAAGCACAGATACGCAGTATTTT.

The genes are TRBV2 and TRBJ2-1; 9 positions agree with TRBD2. Germline V gene sequence: CDR1 SNHLY, CDR2 FYNNEI. Losses at the gene ends were 5 bases for V and 8 bases for J; bases not matched to a gene: 13. This CDR3 has 16 amino acids. The CDR3 region has the DNA TGTGCCAGCAGTAAAATTAGCGGGGGCGCAACCGATGAGCAGTTCTTC. Encoded protein: CASSKISGGATDEQFF.